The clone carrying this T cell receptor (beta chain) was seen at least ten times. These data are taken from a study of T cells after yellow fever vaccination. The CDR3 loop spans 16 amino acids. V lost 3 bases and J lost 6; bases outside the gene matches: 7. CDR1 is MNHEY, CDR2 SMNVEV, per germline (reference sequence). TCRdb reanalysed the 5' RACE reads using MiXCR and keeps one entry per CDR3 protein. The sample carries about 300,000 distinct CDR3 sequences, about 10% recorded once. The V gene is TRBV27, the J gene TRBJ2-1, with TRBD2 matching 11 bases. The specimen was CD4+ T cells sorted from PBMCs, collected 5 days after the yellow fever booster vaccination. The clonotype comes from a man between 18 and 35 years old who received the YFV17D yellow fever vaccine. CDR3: CASSFHGTSGSNEQFF. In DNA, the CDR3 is TGTGCCAGCAGTTTCCATGGGACTAGCGGAAGCAATGAGCAGTTCTTC.